This T cell receptor (beta chain) was obtained from a study of blood T cell repertoires in COVID-19. Turning to the study itself: T cells, B-cell-depleted T cells, or PBMCs supplied cDNA or gDNA.

Those enrolled, adults aged 18 to 89 years, came from around 24 US areas. Cohort 3 donors counted as recovered after two negative PCRs, clearance, or resolved symptoms. The CDR3 runs 14 residues. Germline V lookup: CDR1 LNHDA, CDR2 SQIVND (reference sequence). The ends were cut back, 3 bases at V and 5 bases at J, with 13 bases in the middle. As originally analysed: How many nucleated cells were present was estimated from reference gene primer amplification. Sequencing was performed with immunoSEQ multiplex PCR; in TCRdb, only in-frame clones are kept and a portion is missing. V and J calls and clone size come straight from that table; D and trimming were deduced from the DNA. This sample has under 200,000 clones, with approximately 80% found just once.

Specimen: PBMCs or T cells enriched from blood (not recorded which). The V gene is TRBV19, the J gene TRBJ1-2; no definite D call. This TCR was sampled from a man aged 45-60 years who had recovered from COVID-19. Written as DNA, the CDR3 is TGTGCCAGTAGTATCGGTGCGCGTTCTTATGGCTACACCTTC. Translated: CASSIGARSYGYTF.